This TCR beta chain was captured by sequencing in a study of cytomegalovirus exposure and HLA in healthy donors (dated by TCRdb to between 2016 and 2019). Background for the entire study: In an earlier analysis of some 550 of the donors, 250 to 300 Gb of sequence data and just under 120 million unique TCR beta sequences from roughly 180 million T cells were reported. About 300 gigabases of sequencing data and tens of millions of unique TCR sequences were included in an early release covering around 650 HLA-typed donors. Among the roughly 390 genotyped donors, around 79% belonged to the genetic ancestry cluster associated with self-reported Caucasian donors. The study aimed to test whether cataloging public T cell receptors could reveal signatures of past pathogen exposure. The study profiled the T cell repertoires of more than 500 subjects by immunosequencing and related them to cytomegalovirus serostatus. Besides the first cohort of more than 650 subjects, a separate validation cohort made up of 120 different subjects was used. To predict cytomegalovirus infection status, the study brought together high-throughput TCR immunosequencing, statistical association of individual TCRs with disease status, and machine learning. In a later analysis, previously published TCR beta repertoires from several hundred donors were re-analyzed and high-resolution HLA genotyping was added so that TCR occurrence patterns could be studied. Rather than drawing on any new phenotypic data, the later analysis identified candidate immune exposures from TCR beta sequences and the way those sequences occurred across donors. To decide whether each TCR beta V gene segment behaved as functional or pseudogenic, an earlier analysis of some 600 of the donors relied on high-throughput TCR beta sequencing. Donor age, sex, ethnicity and CMV serostatus were collected together with the repertoire data. Genome-wide SNP genotypes for about three fifths of the roughly 670 donors were used in a later genetic analysis, which treated that subset as a discovery cohort. All discovery cohort repertoires had been generated on a single sequencing platform. Class I and class II HLA loci were covered by the typing at four-digit resolution. The number of typed donors differed by locus: about 620-640 for A, B, C, DRB1 and DQB1; approximately 530 for DQA1; approximately 610 for DPA1; and about 450 for DPB1. Five DR-DQ haplotypes were handled as single units for association and clustering, since linkage in the cohort was strong. Among 300 to 450 genotyped donors of the cohort, an average of about 240,000 unique TCR beta nucleotide sequences were sequenced per donor, about a sixth of them non-productive.

The receptor library was made with the immunoSEQ multiplex PCR assay. The multiplex PCR relied on a mix of 60 forward primers for TCR Vbeta segments and 13 reverse primers for TCR Jbeta segments. The CDR3 region of rearranged TCR beta genes was amplified from genomic DNA with a multiplex PCR assay. On the Illumina HiSeq System, the amplified TCR beta libraries were sequenced as 87-base-pair reads. The paper's processing steps were these. A later analysis counted approximately 76 million unique TCR beta chains across the 690 or so repertoires, and about 10 million of these chains were shared by at least two donors. Raw reads were error-corrected and collapsed into unique sequences by a nearest-neighbor algorithm in which closely related sequences were merged to remove PCR and sequencing errors. V, D and J gene segments were assigned by aligning CDR3 sequences to IMGT reference sequences. For a sequence to be retained, a match of at least six nucleotides to both a V gene segment and a J gene segment was required. Rearrangements were classified as productive when the CDR3 lacked stop codons and remained in frame with V and J, and all other rearrangements were classified as non-productive. CDR3 was defined by IMGT convention, running from the second conserved V-encoded cysteine to the conserved J-encoded phenylalanine. The earlier analysis of 500 to 750 of the donors excluded any sequence lacking an unambiguous match to a single V gene segment. In an earlier analysis of about 590 of the donors, a V segment was called functional when productive rearrangements were above 56.7%, and segregating when the standard deviation between donors exceeded 5%. A statistical classification framework was developed to diagnose cytomegalovirus status using the catalog of TCR beta chain sequences. V and J gene assignment, in a later analysis, came from comparing TCR nucleotide sequences with IMGT/GENE-DB human TR gene sequences. Using the TCRdist pipeline, a later analysis assigned CDR3 sequences along with most-parsimonious VDJ recombination scenarios. In a later analysis, each TCR beta chain was defined by its CDR3 amino acid sequence together with its V-gene family, and reads without a unique V-gene family were excluded. As a way to deal with suspected cross-contamination and a sequencing artifact, a later analysis dropped 450 to 600 nucleotide sequences that were highly shared and had low generation probability. For each public chain, a later analysis derived a clonal expansion index from normalized ranks of inferred template counts within each repertoire. Generation probabilities in a later analysis came from a VDJ recombination model fitted to out-of-frame rearrangements, and those results were checked against IGoR. In a later analysis, TCR-TCR, TCR-HLA and TCR-CMV co-occurrence was scored with hypergeometric tests, and a repertoire-size bias correction was applied to TCR pairs. False discovery rates were estimated in a later analysis by permuting HLA or CMV assignments 20 times. A later analysis grouped co-occurring TCRs with DBSCAN, adding TCRdist sequence similarity when clustering within HLA-allele-positive subsets. For co-occurrence clustering, repertoires with fewer than 30,000 or more than 120,000 public chains were excluded, along with 5 or 6 repertoires with anomalous nucleotide sharing. TCRdb re-hosts the immuneACCESS table, in-frame sequences only. Its copies lack some clones; in the studies checked, an unresolved V gene accounts for under half of them, and the cause for the rest is not known. V and J calls and clone size follow that table, whereas D and trimming were derived from the DNA. In this sample's table one finds tens of thousands of clones. Over 4% of the sample belongs to the ten largest clones.

Findings and caveats that apply to the study as a whole: Several of the top co-occurrence clusters appeared to be linked to parvovirus B19, influenza, CMV and Epstein-Barr virus, according to a later analysis. A later analysis associated about 17,000 TCR beta sequences with specific HLA alleles at a false discovery rate of 0.05. In a later analysis, HLA-associated TCR beta chains showed more clonal expansion and lower generation probabilities than non-associated chains that were equally common. A later genetic analysis associated a missense DCLRE1C variant with V-gene and J-gene trimming of TCR beta chains, and an independent cohort replicated the association. A further reported finding was that TCR beta sequences accurately predicted the HLA-A and HLA-B alleles for most subjects in the first cohort. CMV serostatus was the only immune exposure information available for the cohort. In an earlier analysis of some 500 of the donors, most TCR beta V segments were observed in productive rearrangements about 90% or about 30% of the time, broadly matching IMGT annotations. According to a later genetic analysis, donors in an Asian-associated ancestry cluster had fewer N-insertions in productive TCRs than the roughly 700-donor mean. This cohort had only TCR beta chains sequenced, and the lack of alpha or paired-chain data limited which features could be detected. A cluster of highly shared sequence variants was judged likely to represent a technical artifact of the sequencing pipeline. The study listed approximately 150 TCR beta chains as associated with cytomegalovirus. Most CMV-associated TCR beta chains appeared to be HLA-restricted in a later analysis, and the HLA associations seemed to be driven largely by CMV exposure. The authors suggested that the approach could potentially be extended to other disease states and immunological phenotypes. Strong co-occurrence of HLA alleles, especially DR and DQ, made assigning TCR associations to individual alleles difficult. According to a later analysis, TCR association rates differed among HLA loci, with DRB1 alleles showing the most associated TCRs and HLA-C alleles showing the fewest. Sequencing depth was assumed to be roughly uniform across donors in the presence/absence analyses, though that assumption may not hold. The classifier was reported to diagnose cytomegalovirus status with high specificity and sensitivity in both the original and validation cohorts. Some IMGT-functional V segments, including TRBV6-2 and TRBV6-3, could not be told apart with the 87-base-pair reads, so those segments were excluded. HLA typing was unavailable for some donors at each locus, so association tests used only the typed subset. Most TCR sequences were seen in very few donors, while some public TCRs were found in many individuals. In vitro tests confirmed that a few of the cytomegalovirus-associated TCR beta chains recognize cytomegalovirus antigens. Linkage disequilibrium might explain the correlated functional status among segregating V segments, but an unknown experimental factor could not be ruled out. Roughly 15 rarely observed V segments, including chromosome 9 orphons, were excluded from the earlier analysis of about 610 of the donors because counts were too low.

Turning to this clone: This clone's antigen is unknown.

The cohort was made up of 500 to 800 healthy bone marrow donors. At the time of sampling, all cohort members were nominally healthy, though unrecorded immune exposures were likely present. The donor tested CMV seropositive and was one of the 289 seropositive cohort members. A peripheral blood sample was collected from each donor, and TCR beta sequencing was performed on peripheral blood mononuclear cells. The Qiagen DNeasy Blood Extraction Kit was used to extract genomic DNA from the blood cell samples. CDR3 length: 15 amino acids, cysteine to phenylalanine. Just CDR3 DNA is preserved here, 45 bases in frame from base 1. CDR1 is given as SGHTA and CDR2 as FQGNSA, both from the germline V gene. V sheds 1 base and J sheds 5 bases, leaving 15 bases between their ends.

The source of this sequence is a woman aged 40 to 50 in good health and CMV-seropositive. This chain joins TRBV7-2 to TRBJ2-7, with TRBD1 perhaps the D gene, on 6 matching bases. Sequenced sample: PBMCs. This receptor carries the CDR3 CASSLVYGRGHEQYF. The nucleotide sequence is given as TGTGCCAGCAGCTTAGTTTATGGCAGGGGCCACGAGCAGTACTTC.